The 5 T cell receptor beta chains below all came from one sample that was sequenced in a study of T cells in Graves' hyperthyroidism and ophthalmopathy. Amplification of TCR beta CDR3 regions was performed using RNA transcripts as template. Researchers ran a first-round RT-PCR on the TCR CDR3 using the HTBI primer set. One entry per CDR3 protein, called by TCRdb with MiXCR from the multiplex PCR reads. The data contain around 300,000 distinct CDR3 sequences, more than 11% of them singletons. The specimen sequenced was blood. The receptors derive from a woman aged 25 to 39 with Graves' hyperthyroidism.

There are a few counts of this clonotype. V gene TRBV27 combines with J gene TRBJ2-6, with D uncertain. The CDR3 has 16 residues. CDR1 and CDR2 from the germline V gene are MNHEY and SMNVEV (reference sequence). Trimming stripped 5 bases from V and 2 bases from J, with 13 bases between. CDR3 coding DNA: TGTGCCAGCAGTCTACGTGTGTCCCCTGGGGCCAACGTCCTGACTTTC. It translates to CASSLRVSPGANVLTF.

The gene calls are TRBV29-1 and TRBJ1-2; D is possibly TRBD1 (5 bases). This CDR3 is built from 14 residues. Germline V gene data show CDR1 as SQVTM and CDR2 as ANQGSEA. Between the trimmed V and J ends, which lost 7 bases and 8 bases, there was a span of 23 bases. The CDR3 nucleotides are TGCAGCGCGCAGTCACAGACCCTTGGGGCGGGCTACACCTTC. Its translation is CSAQSQTLGAGYTF.

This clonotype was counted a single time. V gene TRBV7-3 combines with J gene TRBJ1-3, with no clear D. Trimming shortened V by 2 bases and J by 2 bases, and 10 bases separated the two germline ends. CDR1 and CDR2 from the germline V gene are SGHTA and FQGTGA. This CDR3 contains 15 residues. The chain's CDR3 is CASSLGRPPGNTIYF. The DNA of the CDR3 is TGTGCCAGCAGCTTAGGCAGGCCCCCTGGAAACACCATATATTTT.

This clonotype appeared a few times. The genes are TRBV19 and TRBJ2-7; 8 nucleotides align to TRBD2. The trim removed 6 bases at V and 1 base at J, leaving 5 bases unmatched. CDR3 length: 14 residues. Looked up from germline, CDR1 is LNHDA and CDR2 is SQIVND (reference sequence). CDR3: CASRSAGASYEQYF. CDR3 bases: TGTGCCAGTAGATCAGCGGGAGCGTCCTACGAGCAGTACTTC.

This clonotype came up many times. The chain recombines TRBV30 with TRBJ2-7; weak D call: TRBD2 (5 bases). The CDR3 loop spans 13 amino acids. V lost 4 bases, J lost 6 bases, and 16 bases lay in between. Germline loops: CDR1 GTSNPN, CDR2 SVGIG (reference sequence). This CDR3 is CAWNLGLASEQYF. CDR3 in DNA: TGTGCCTGGAATCTAGGGCTAGCCTCCGAGCAGTACTTC.